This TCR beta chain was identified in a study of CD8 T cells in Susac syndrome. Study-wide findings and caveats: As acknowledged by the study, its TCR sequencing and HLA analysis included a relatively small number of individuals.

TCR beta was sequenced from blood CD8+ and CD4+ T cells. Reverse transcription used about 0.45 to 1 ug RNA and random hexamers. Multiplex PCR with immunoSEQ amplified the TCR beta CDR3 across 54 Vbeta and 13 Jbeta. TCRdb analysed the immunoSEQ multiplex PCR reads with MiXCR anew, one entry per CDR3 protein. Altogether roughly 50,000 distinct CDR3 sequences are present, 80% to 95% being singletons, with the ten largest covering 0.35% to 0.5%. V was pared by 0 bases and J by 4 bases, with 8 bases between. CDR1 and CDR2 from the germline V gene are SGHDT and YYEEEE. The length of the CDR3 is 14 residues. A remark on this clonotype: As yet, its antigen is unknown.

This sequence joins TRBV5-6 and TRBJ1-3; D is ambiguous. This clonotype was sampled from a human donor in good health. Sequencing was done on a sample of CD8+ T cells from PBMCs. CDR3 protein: CASSLDIMGNTIYF. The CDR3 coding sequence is TGTGCCAGCAGCTTGGACATAATGGGAAACACCATATATTTT.